The rows below give T cell receptor beta chains drawn from one sample of a study of breast tumors, draining lymph nodes, adjacent tissues. One entry per CDR3 protein results from TCRdb running MiXCR on the multiplex PCR reads. Of approximately 89,000 distinct CDR3 sequences listed, roughly 29% were seen once; the top ten hold 8.1%. Material for sequencing was axillary lymph node tissue. Receptors were obtained from a female donor with breast cancer. Some clones in this sample may be carry-over from other donors' samples. The CDR3 runs from the conserved cysteine through the conserved F or W. Each record gives: J gene, clone size, V gene, CDR3 protein. Clone sizes are given selectively: once, few, many, or a class where the clone is expanded.

TRBJ2-3 | many | TRBV12-3/TRBV12-4 | CASSRRRSSSGGGSDTQYF
TRBJ2-7 | many | TRBV5-1 | CASSSGLAGLYEQYF
TRBJ2-1 | many | TRBV7-2 | CASSFSRTSAYNEQFF
TRBJ1-2 | NA | TRBV12-3/TRBV12-4 | CASTPSPRDSYGYTF
TRBJ2-7 | many | TRBV30 | CAWSVERVYEQYF
TRBJ2-3 | many | TRBV30 | CAWGTGGTDTQYF
TRBJ1-5 | many | TRBV4-2 | CASSQGQGDQPQHF
TRBJ1-5 | many | TRBV6-1 | CASSEFGQLSNQPQHF
TRBJ2-7 | many | TRBV19 | CASSLKGTGHYEQYF
TRBJ2-2 | many | TRBV3-1 | CASSQLAGAGELFF
TRBJ1-5 | many | TRBV6-2/TRBV6-3 | CASSSGSDRDQPQHF
TRBJ2-2 | once | TRBV7-6 | CAGSRLAGVETGELFF
TRBJ1-2 | many | TRBV7-9 | CASTSTGDVRGYTF
TRBJ1-5 | NA | TRBV29-1 | CSVAAGTDPNQPQHF
TRBJ2-3 | many | TRBV6-6 | CASSHPLGLAGAEDTQYF
TRBJ2-5 | many | TRBV7-8 | CASSSVWVSQETQYF
TRBJ2-7 | once | TRBV7-9 | CASSLAGRERPYEQYF
TRBJ2-3 | NA | TRBV5-1 | CASSLVDRRSDTQYF
TRBJ2-7 | many | TRBV6-1 | CASSERDSGVYEQYF
TRBJ2-5 | NA | TRBV5-4 | CASSPGTGGVVQKTQYF
TRBJ1-2 | many | TRBV12-3/TRBV12-4 | CASSLGNGYTF
TRBJ1-5 | many | TRBV10-3 | CAISEYDSQIGPQHF
TRBJ2-7 | many | TRBV7-9 | CASTLSYEQYF
TRBJ2-7 | NA | TRBV12-3/TRBV12-4 | CASSKDREGGEQYF
TRBJ2-5 | many | TRBV10-3 | CATGRETGGFQTQYF
TRBJ1-2 | many | TRBV6-6 | CASSHSNRYYGYTF
TRBJ2-1 | few | TRBV4-3 | CASSHLAGANNEQLF
TRBJ2-5 | many | TRBV14 | CASSQDSGRETQYF
TRBJ2-7 | many | TRBV6-5 | CASSPLLPAGLSYEQYF
TRBJ2-1 | many | TRBV11-2 | CASNQFPTAGVEREQFF
TRBJ2-3 | many | TRBV14 | CASSQVRAGFADTQYF
TRBJ1-6 | many | TRBV19 | CASSIRGSSYNSPLHF
TRBJ1-1 | few | TRBV12-3/TRBV12-4 | CASSFGTEAFF
TRBJ2-5 | NA | TRBV10-3 | CAISESGSTQYF
TRBJ1-4 | once | TRBV25-1 | CASSLGTGRTNEKLFF
TRBJ1-1 | NA | TRBV6-2/TRBV6-3 | CASRLRWDRGKNTEAFF
TRBJ2-6 | many | TRBV6-2/TRBV6-3 | CASSYGGSGANVLTF
TRBJ2-1 | many | TRBV28 | CASSFAGVGNEQFF
TRBJ2-3 | NA | TRBV7-9 | CASSLGTSPPNTDTQYF
TRBJ2-1 | many | TRBV12-3/TRBV12-4 | CASSLGTDNEQFF
TRBJ1-5 | NA | TRBV10-2 | CASNQGANQPQHF
TRBJ2-1 | many | TRBV5-8 | CASSFRAGGPGEQFF
TRBJ2-7 | many | TRBV6-5 | CASSPYGAGSRDEQYF
TRBJ1-5 | once | TRBV18 | CASSPPTGLRQPQHF
TRBJ1-4 | NA | TRBV27 | CASSQSGTREKLFF
TRBJ1-5 | NA | TRBV7-9 | CAGSPGQGAGQPQHF
TRBJ2-3 | many | TRBV19 | CASSSLDAGGTDTQYF
TRBJ2-3 | NA | TRBV29-1 | CSVEGGTSGLTDTQYF
TRBJ1-4 | many | TRBV4-3 | CASSQEVATNEKLFF
TRBJ2-5 | once | TRBV7-7 | CANSLGDRAGETQYF
TRBJ1-6 | many | TRBV30 | CAWSVPRTGGNSPLHF